This TCR beta chain emerged from a study of T cells in Graves' hyperthyroidism and ophthalmopathy. V shed 6 bases and J 3 bases; nucleotides not matched to a gene: 5. Germline CDR1 and CDR2: SQVTM and ANQGSEA. The CDR3 runs to 12 residues. Study-level findings and limits: Before onset, by a median of approximately 6.2 months, the model predicted ophthalmopathy.

For this clonotype: Its cognate antigen is unknown.

Amplified TCR beta CDR3 regions derived from RNA transcripts. RT-PCR in the first round (using the HTBI primer set) targeted the TCR CDR3. MiXCR, run by TCRdb on the multiplex PCR reads, gives a single entry per CDR3 protein. The data contain approximately 500,000 distinct CDR3 sequences, 46% of them singletons. The specimen sequenced was peripheral blood or thyroid tissue (not recorded which). This sequence was found in a woman under 30 with Graves' hyperthyroidism. V usage is TRBV29-1 and J usage is TRBJ2-7; TRBD1 matches at 7 bases. The CDR3 loop reads CSVATGFYEQYF. Here the CDR3 DNA reads TGCAGCGTGGCGACAGGGTTCTACGAGCAGTACTTC.